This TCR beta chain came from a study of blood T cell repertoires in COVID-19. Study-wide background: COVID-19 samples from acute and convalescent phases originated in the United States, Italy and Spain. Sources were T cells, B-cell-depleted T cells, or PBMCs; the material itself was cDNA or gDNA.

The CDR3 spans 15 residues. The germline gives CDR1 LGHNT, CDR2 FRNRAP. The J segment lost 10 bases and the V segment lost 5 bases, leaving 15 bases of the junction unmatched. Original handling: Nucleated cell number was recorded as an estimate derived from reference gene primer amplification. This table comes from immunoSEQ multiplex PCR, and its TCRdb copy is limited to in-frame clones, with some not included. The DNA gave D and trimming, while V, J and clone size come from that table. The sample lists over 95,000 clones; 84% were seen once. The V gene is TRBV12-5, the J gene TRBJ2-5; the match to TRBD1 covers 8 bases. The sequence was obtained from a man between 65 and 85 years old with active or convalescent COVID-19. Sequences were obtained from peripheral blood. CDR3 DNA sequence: TGTGCTAGTGGTCAAGGGGATGACAGGGGCGTTTACCAGTACTTC. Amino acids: CASGQGDDRGVYQYF.